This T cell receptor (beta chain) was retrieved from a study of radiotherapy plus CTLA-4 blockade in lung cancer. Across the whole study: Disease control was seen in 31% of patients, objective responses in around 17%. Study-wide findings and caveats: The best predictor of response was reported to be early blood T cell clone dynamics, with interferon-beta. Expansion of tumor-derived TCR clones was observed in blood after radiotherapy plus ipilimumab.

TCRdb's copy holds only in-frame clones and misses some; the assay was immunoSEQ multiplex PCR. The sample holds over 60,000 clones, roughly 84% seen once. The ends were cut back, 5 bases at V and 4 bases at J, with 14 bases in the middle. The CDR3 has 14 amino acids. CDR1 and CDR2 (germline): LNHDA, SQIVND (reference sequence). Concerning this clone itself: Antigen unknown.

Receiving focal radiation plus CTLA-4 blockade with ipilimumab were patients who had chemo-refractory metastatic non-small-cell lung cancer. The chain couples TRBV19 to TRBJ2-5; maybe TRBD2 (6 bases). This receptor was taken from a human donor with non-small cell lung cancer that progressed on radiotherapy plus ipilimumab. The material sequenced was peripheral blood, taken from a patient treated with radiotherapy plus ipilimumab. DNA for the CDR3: TGTGCCAGTAGTGCTCAACGGGAGTTAGAGACCCAGTACTTC. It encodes CASSAQRELETQYF.